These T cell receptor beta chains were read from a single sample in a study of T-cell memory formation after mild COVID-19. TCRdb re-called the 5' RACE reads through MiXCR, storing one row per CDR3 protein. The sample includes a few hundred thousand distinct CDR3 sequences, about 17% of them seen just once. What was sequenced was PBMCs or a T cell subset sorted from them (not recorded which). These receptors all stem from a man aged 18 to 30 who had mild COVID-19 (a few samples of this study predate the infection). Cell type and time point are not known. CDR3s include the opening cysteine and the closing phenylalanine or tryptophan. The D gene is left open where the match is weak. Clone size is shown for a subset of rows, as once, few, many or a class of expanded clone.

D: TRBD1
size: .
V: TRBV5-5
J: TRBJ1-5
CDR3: CASASRGFPNSNQPQHF
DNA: TGTGCCAGTGCTTCCAGGGGGTTCCCTAATAGCAATCAGCCCCAGCATTTT

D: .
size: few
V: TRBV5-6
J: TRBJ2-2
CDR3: CASSFGTQWRELFF
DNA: TGTGCCAGCAGCTTTGGGACCCAATGGCGGGAGCTGTTTTTT

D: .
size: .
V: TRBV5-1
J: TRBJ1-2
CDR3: CASSLVPSTQGGYTF
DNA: TGCGCCAGCAGCTTGGTCCCCTCCACCCAAGGTGGCTACACCTTC

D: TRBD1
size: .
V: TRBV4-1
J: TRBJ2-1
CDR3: CASSQGGGTGGRYNEQFF
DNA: TGCGCCAGCAGCCAAGGAGGAGGGACAGGGGGCCGCTACAATGAGCAGTTCTTC

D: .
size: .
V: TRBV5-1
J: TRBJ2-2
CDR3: CASSFVTGSNTGELFF
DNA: TGCGCCAGCAGCTTTGTAACAGGGTCGAACACCGGGGAGCTGTTTTTT

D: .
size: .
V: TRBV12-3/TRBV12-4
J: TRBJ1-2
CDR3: CASRPLGASRSYTF
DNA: TGTGCCAGCAGGCCACTTGGGGCGTCAAGGAGCTACACCTTC

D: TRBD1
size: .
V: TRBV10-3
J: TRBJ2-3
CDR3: CAISESGQGGGDTQYF
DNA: TGTGCCATCAGTGAGTCAGGACAGGGTGGGGGAGATACGCAGTATTTT

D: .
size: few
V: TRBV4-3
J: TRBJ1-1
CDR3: CASSQEEGDRRTEAFF
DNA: TGCGCCAGCAGCCAAGAGGAGGGAGACAGACGGACTGAAGCTTTCTTT

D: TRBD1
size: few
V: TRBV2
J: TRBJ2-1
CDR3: CASSVTGDEQFF
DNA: TGTGCCAGCAGCGTGACAGGGGATGAGCAGTTCTTC

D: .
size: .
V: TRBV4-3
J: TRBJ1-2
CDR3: CASSQDPSSNYGYTF
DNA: TGCGCCAGCAGCCAAGATCCGAGCAGTAACTATGGCTACACCTTC

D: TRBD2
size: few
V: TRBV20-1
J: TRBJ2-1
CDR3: CSAFHSGGAVYNEQFF
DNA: TGCAGTGCTTTTCATAGCGGGGGGGCGGTCTACAATGAGCAGTTCTTC

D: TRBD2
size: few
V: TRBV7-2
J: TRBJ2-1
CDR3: CASSASIAGGRGKVF
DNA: TGTGCCAGCAGCGCTAGCATAGCGGGGGGCCGGGGCAAGGTCTTC

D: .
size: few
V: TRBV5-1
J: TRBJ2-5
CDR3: CASSWQGETQYF
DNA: TGCGCCAGCAGCTGGCAGGGGGAGACCCAGTACTTC

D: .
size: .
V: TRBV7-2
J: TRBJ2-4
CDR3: CASSLPGSNIQYF
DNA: TGTGCCAGCAGCTTACCGGGGTCAAACATTCAGTACTTC

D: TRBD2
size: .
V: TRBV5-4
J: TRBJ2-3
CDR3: CASSPAGGLNTQYF
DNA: TGTGCCAGCAGCCCCGCGGGGGGGCTGAATACGCAGTATTTT

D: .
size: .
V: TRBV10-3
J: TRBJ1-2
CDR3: CAISEAVAYGYTF
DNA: TGTGCCATCAGTGAGGCGGTTGCGTATGGCTACACCTTC

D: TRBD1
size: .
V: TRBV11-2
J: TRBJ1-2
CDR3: CASSTYRGRNYGYTF
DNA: TGTGCCAGCAGCACCTACAGGGGGCGGAACTATGGCTACACCTTC

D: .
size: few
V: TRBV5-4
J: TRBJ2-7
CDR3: CASSYQSQASYEQYF
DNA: TGTGCCAGCAGCTATCAGAGCCAGGCCTCCTACGAGCAGTACTTC

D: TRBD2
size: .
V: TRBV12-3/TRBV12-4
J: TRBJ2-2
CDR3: CASILAGGPTGELFF
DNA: TGTGCCAGCATCCTAGCGGGGGGACCCACCGGGGAGCTGTTTTTT

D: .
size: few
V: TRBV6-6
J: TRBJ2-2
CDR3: CASSTTGEGSTGELFF
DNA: TGTGCCAGCAGTACTACAGGGGAGGGGAGCACCGGGGAGCTGTTTTTT

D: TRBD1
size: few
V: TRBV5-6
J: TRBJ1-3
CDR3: CASSFFDRATGNTIYF
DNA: TGTGCCAGCAGCTTTTTTGACAGGGCTACTGGAAACACCATATATTTT

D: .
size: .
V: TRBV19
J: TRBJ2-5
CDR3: CASSIGVGTQYF
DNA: TGTGCCAGTAGTATTGGCGTCGGGACCCAGTACTTC

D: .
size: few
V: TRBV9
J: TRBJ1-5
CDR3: CASSVAPAQHF
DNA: TGTGCCAGCAGCGTAGCTCCAGCCCAGCATTTT

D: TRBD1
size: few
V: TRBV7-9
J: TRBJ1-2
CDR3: CASSLDVTGAKGYTF
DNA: TGTGCCAGCAGCTTAGATGTGACAGGGGCGAAAGGCTACACCTTC

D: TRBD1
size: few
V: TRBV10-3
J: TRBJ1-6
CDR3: CAIRGDSSGSPLHF
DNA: TGTGCCATCAGGGGGGACAGCTCCGGTTCACCCCTCCACTTT

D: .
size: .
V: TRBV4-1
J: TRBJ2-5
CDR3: CASSHRTVAVIETQYF
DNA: TGCGCCAGCAGCCATAGGACAGTGGCGGTGATAGAGACCCAGTACTTC

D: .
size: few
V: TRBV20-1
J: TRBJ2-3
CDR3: CSASISLVTDTQYF
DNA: TGCAGTGCTAGTATTTCCCTCGTCACAGATACGCAGTATTTT

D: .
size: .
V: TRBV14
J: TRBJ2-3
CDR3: CASSRVFGSAATQYF
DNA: TGTGCCAGCAGCCGAGTATTTGGCTCAGCGGCTACGCAGTATTTT

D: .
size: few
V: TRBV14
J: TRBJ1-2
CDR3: CASRGASYGYTF
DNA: TGTGCCAGCAGGGGGGCTAGCTATGGCTACACCTTC

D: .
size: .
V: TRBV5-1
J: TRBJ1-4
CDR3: CASSQNHVGINEKLFF
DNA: TGCGCCAGCAGCCAAAATCATGTGGGAATAAATGAAAAACTGTTTTTT

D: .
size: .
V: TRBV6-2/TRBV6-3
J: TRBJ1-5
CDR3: CASSPTYQPQHF
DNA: TGTGCCAGCAGTCCTACCTATCAGCCCCAGCATTTT

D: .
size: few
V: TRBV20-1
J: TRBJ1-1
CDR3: CSARANTEAFF
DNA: TGCAGTGCTAGAGCGAACACTGAAGCTTTCTTT

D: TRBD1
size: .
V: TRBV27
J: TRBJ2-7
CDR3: CASRDSGTGWNEQYF
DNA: TGTGCCAGTAGAGACTCCGGGACAGGGTGGAACGAGCAGTACTTC

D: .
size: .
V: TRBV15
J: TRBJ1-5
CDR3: CATSRGARLSNQPQHF
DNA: TGTGCCACCAGCAGAGGGGCCAGGTTAAGCAATCAGCCCCAGCATTTT

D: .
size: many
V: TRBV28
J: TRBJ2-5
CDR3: CASSFGVQTQYF
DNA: TGTGCCAGCAGTTTTGGGGTTCAGACCCAGTACTTC

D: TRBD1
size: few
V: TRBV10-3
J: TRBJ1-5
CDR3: CASNPDRDQPQHF
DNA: TGTGCCAGTAACCCGGACAGGGATCAGCCCCAGCATTTT

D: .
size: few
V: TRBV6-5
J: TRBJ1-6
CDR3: CASSYSKGIGNSPLHF
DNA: TGTGCCAGCAGTTACTCGAAGGGGATAGGTAATTCACCCCTCCACTTT

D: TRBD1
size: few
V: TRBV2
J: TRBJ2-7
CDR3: CASSRDREDEQYF
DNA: TGTGCCAGCAGTCGGGACAGGGAAGACGAGCAGTACTTC

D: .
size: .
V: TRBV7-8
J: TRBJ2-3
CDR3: CASSLVGPPSTDTQYF
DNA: TGTGCCAGCAGCTTAGTAGGACCGCCAAGCACAGATACGCAGTATTTT

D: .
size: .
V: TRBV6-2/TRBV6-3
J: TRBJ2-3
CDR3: CASSYLGIQGDTQYF
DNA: TGTGCCAGCAGTTACCTGGGGATACAAGGAGATACGCAGTATTTT

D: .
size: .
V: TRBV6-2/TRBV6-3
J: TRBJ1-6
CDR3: CASSYGGRGRSPLHF
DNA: TGTGCCAGCAGTTACGGGGGGAGGGGAAGGTCACCCCTCCACTTT

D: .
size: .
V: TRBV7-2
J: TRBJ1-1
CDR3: CASRLSGPGATEAFF
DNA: TGTGCCAGCAGATTATCCGGCCCCGGTGCCACTGAAGCTTTCTTT

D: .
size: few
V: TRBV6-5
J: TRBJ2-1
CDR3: CASGWVGPAVEQFF
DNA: TGTGCCAGCGGATGGGTTGGGCCCGCCGTAGAGCAGTTCTTC

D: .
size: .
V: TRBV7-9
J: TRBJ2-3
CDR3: CASSPVPGDAGDTQYF
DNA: TGTGCCAGCAGCCCGGTCCCGGGGGACGCCGGAGATACGCAGTATTTT

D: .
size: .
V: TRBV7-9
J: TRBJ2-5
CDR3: CATLKRVGETQYF
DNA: TGTGCCACGTTAAAGCGGGTCGGAGAGACCCAGTACTTC

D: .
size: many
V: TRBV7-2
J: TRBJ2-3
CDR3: CASSLGATDTQYF
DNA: TGTGCCAGCAGCTTGGGGGCCACAGATACGCAGTATTTT